This T cell receptor (beta chain) originates from a study of cytomegalovirus exposure and HLA in healthy donors. Study observations and caveats: In a later analysis, a missense DCLRE1C variant was linked to TCR beta V- and J-gene trimming. An analysis that was carried out later associated 16,000 or so TCR beta sequences with HLA alleles at 0.05 false discovery rate.

As to this clone: Antigen: not known.

The PCR made use of 60 Vbeta and 13 Jbeta primers. Under the authors' procedure: About 10 million of some 80 million unique TCR beta chains were shared, per a later count. Some clones are missing from TCRdb's copy, which holds only in-frame ones; the method was immunoSEQ multiplex PCR. For V, J and clone size, that table is used; D and trimming come from the DNA. The listing contains roughly 100,000 clones. V was pared by 0 bases and J by 0 bases, with 14 bases between. Per germline, CDR1 MGHRA and CDR2 YSYEKL. The CDR3 extends over 18 amino acids. The receptor comes from a man aged 45-65 years in good health and CMV-seronegative. The sequenced sample consisted of PBMCs. The chain is built from TRBV4-1 and TRBJ2-2, with a weak D call TRBD2 (7 bases). The CDR3 DNA follows: TGCGCCAGCAGCCAAGATAAGGGGGGGGCAACGAACACCGGGGAGCTGTTTTTT. It translates to CASSQDKGGATNTGELFF.